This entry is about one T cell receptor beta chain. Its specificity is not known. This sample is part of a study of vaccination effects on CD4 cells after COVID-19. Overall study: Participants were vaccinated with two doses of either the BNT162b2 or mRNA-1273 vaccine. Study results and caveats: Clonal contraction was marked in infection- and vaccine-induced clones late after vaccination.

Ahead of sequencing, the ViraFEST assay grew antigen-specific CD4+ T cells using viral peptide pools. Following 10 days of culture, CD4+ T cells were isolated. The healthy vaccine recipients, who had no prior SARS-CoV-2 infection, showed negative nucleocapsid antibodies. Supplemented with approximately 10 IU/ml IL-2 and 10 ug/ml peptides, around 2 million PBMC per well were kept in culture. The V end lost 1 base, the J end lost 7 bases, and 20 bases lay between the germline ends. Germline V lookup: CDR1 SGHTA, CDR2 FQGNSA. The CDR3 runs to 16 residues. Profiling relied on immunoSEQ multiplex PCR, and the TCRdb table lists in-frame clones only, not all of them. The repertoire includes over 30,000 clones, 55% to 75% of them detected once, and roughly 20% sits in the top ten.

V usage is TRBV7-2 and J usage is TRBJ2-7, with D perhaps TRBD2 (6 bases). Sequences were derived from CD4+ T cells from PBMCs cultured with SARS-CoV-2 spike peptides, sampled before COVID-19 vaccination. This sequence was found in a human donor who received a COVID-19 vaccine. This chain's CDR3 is CASSLVWGVRLEEQYF. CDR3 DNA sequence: TGTGCCAGCAGCTTAGTGTGGGGGGTACGTTTAGAGGAGCAGTACTTC.